These T cell receptor beta chains were read from a single sample in a study of control samples from healthy donors and cancer patients. Libraries were prepared by immunoSEQ multiplex PCR; TCRdb keeps only in-frame clonotypes and omits some of them. The table records some 150,000 clones, approximately 94% of them present only once. Sequenced: blood. The receptor source for this set is a man between 35 and 55 years old in good health. Both conserved end residues are part of each CDR3. The D gene is left open where the match is weak. Clone size is given for some rows only: seen once, a few or many times, or a class if the clone is expanded.

V gene: TRBV10-2; D gene: -; J gene: TRBJ1-1; clone size: -; CDR3 length: 14; CDR3 protein: CASSERGATAEAFF; CDR3 DNA: TGCGCCAGCAGTGAGAGGGGGGCCACGGCTGAAGCTTTCTTT
V gene: TRBV11-2; D gene: TRBD2; J gene: TRBJ2-5; clone size: once; CDR3 length: 15; CDR3 protein: CASSLTSGIPETQYF; CDR3 DNA: TGTGCCAGCAGCTTGACTAGCGGGATACCAGAGACCCAGTACTTC
V gene: TRBV28; D gene: -; J gene: TRBJ1-2; clone size: -; CDR3 length: 17; CDR3 protein: CASSLLRGPGAIDGYTF; CDR3 DNA: TGTGCCAGCAGTTTATTACGTGGGCCCGGAGCTATTGATGGCTACACCTTC
V gene: TRBV13; D gene: TRBD2; J gene: TRBJ2-7; clone size: -; CDR3 length: 15; CDR3 protein: CASSPRLAGASEQYF; CDR3 DNA: TGTGCCAGCAGCCCCCGGCTAGCGGGAGCATCCGAGCAGTACTTC
V gene: TRBV7-2; D gene: -; J gene: TRBJ1-4; clone size: once; CDR3 length: 14; CDR3 protein: CASSLTGPNEKLFF; CDR3 DNA: TGTGCCAGCAGCCTAACAGGGCCCAATGAAAAACTGTTTTTT
V gene: TRBV7-9; D gene: -; J gene: TRBJ1-4; clone size: -; CDR3 length: 16; CDR3 protein: CASSLPKGSIDEKLFF; CDR3 DNA: TGTGCCAGCAGCTTACCTAAGGGGAGCATTGATGAAAAACTGTTTTTT
V gene: TRBV6-4; D gene: TRBD1; J gene: TRBJ1-1; clone size: -; CDR3 length: 16; CDR3 protein: CASRREGQIENTEAFF; CDR3 DNA: TGTGCCAGCAGGCGCGAGGGACAGATAGAAAACACTGAAGCTTTCTTT
V gene: TRBV5-4; D gene: -; J gene: TRBJ2-4; clone size: -; CDR3 length: 18; CDR3 protein: CASSPSDVGRLAKNIQYF; CDR3 DNA: TGTGCCAGCAGCCCGTCGGACGTTGGTCGCCTAGCCAAAAACATTCAGTACTTC
V gene: TRBV11-1; D gene: TRBD1; J gene: TRBJ1-2; clone size: -; CDR3 length: 15; CDR3 protein: CASSLYGQGPEGYTF; CDR3 DNA: TGTGCCAGCAGCTTATACGGACAGGGACCCGAAGGCTACACCTTC
V gene: TRBV9; D gene: TRBD2; J gene: TRBJ2-1; clone size: -; CDR3 length: 16; CDR3 protein: CASSVASGVGYNEQFF; CDR3 DNA: TGTGCCAGCAGCGTGGCTAGCGGGGTCGGATACAATGAGCAGTTCTTC